These T cell receptor beta chains were read from a single sample in a study of cytomegalovirus exposure and HLA in healthy donors. The repertoire was sequenced with immunoSEQ multiplex PCR; TCRdb's copy has only in-frame clones and lacks some. The table includes about 130,000 clones, 81% detected once. The sample consisted of PBMCs. The receptors derive from a man in his late teens or twenties in good health and CMV-seronegative. Each CDR3 is given with its conserved first and last residue. D genes are given only for firm matches. Rows give clone size only sometimes, using once, few, many, or a class for an expanded clone.

v_gene	j_gene	abundance	d_gene	CDR3aa	CDR3nt
TRBV9	TRBJ1-2	few	TRBD1	CASSGSQGAPNYGYTF	TGTGCCAGCAGCGGTTCCCAGGGGGCGCCGAACTATGGCTACACCTTC
TRBV14	TRBJ1-1	.	TRBD1	CASSRVPGQGPGAEAFF	TGTGCCAGCAGCCGAGTCCCGGGACAGGGGCCTGGAGCTGAAGCTTTCTTT
TRBV5-1	TRBJ2-1	.	TRBD2	CASSSLAGGKEQFF	TGCGCCAGCAGCTCCTTAGCGGGGGGTAAAGAGCAGTTCTTC
TRBV10-1	TRBJ2-3	.	.	CASSPEAASTDTQYF	TGCGCCAGCAGCCCCGAGGCAGCTAGCACAGATACGCAGTATTTT
TRBV4-1	TRBJ2-7	.	TRBD2	CASSPGLAGAYYEQYF	TGCGCCAGCAGCCCCGGACTAGCGGGGGCCTACTACGAGCAGTACTTC
TRBV4-3	TRBJ1-1	.	.	CASSQGQATNTEAFF	TGCGCCAGCAGCCAAGGCCAGGCCACGAACACTGAAGCTTTCTTT
TRBV18	TRBJ1-2	.	.	CASSPAGQVYGYTF	TGTGCCAGCTCACCAGCGGGTCAGGTCTATGGCTACACCTTC
TRBV28	TRBJ1-2	few	TRBD1	CASGDRTYYGYTF	TGTGCCAGCGGGGACAGGACCTACTATGGCTACACCTTC
TRBV11-2	TRBJ1-2	.	TRBD1	CASGRDREYYGYTF	TGTGCCAGCGGCCGGGACAGGGAATATTATGGCTACACCTTC
TRBV14	TRBJ2-7	.	TRBD2	CASSRLAGGSYEQYF	TGTGCCAGCAGCCGCCTAGCGGGGGGTTCCTACGAGCAGTACTTC
TRBV19	TRBJ2-5	.	TRBD2	CASSQGLAGPGPQETQYF	TGTGCCAGTAGTCAGGGACTAGCGGGCCCCGGGCCCCAAGAGACCCAGTACTTC
TRBV30	TRBJ2-3	.	.	CAWNSVGTQYF	TGTGCCTGGAATAGCGTGGGTACGCAGTATTTT
TRBV30	TRBJ1-2	.	.	CAWSGYRVINYGYTF	TGTGCCTGGAGTGGTTACAGGGTGATCAACTATGGCTACACCTTC
TRBV5-5	TRBJ1-4	.	.	CASSLEITAALNEKLFF	TGTGCCAGCAGCTTGGAGATTACAGCAGCCCTCAATGAAAAACTGTTTTTT
TRBV5-6	TRBJ2-7	.	.	CASSPRGQRARNYEQYF	TGTGCCAGCAGCCCTAGGGGCCAACGCGCACGGAACTACGAGCAGTACTTC
TRBV28	TRBJ1-5	.	.	CASSLALRGRQPQHF	TGTGCCAGCAGTTTAGCCCTGAGAGGGAGGCAGCCCCAGCATTTT
TRBV6-4	TRBJ2-2	.	TRBD2	CASSDSAGGLAGELFF	TGTGCCAGCAGTGATTCGGCGGGGGGGCTTGCCGGGGAGCTGTTTTTT
TRBV15	TRBJ2-3	.	.	CATSRAGGRDTDTQYF	TGTGCCACCAGCAGAGCGGGGGGCCGGGACACAGATACGCAGTATTTT
TRBV5-1	TRBJ2-1	.	TRBD1	CASSQDRVSGFIYANEQFF	TGCGCCAGCAGCCAGGACAGGGTTAGTGGTTTTATTTATGCCAATGAGCAGTTCTTC
TRBV15	TRBJ2-3	.	TRBD1	CATRTGGLTDTQYF	TGTGCCACCAGGACAGGGGGCCTGACAGATACGCAGTATTTT